This T cell receptor (beta chain) is from a study of T cell responses to AZD1222 COVID-19 vaccine (dated by TCRdb to 2020 to 2023). In the study overall: AZD1222 recipients given second doses at about 4 weeks or at about 12 weeks were pooled, since spike-specific TCR depth and breadth were not found to differ between the two schedules. A total of approximately 250 trial participants underwent TCR sequencing, of whom approximately 200 had received two doses of AZD1222 and roughly 26 had received two doses of the MenACWY control vaccine. Trial participants were enrolled by age into subgroups of 18-55, 56-69 and 70-plus years, and 148, 28 and 57 TCR-sequenced participants, respectively, were included in these subgroups. What the work shows at the level of the full study, not this receptor alone: In the small 56-69-year group, the increase in depth fell short of significance, most likely because of low power. Vaccine-associated CD4 TCRs spanned the whole spike protein, with dominant responses in regions 160-218 and 743-854. Conclusions about previously exposed vaccinees are limited, since just a handful of AZD1222 recipients were seropositive for SARS-CoV-2 at baseline. Reportedly, almost half of the unique spike-specific TCRs recognized epitopes lying outside the regions that are mutated in the B.1.351 and B.1.1.7 variants. A significant rise in spike-specific TCR breadth and depth was observed after two AZD1222 doses relative to day 0 and relative to MenACWY recipients. No day 14 peak-response samples were available, so repertoires were characterized only after the peak T cell response. Most participants were white British and females outnumbered males, and the authors suggested that clonal diversity may have been underestimated.

Counted from cysteine to phenylalanine, this CDR3 has 11 amino acids. CDR3 DNA only is kept here, 33 bases in frame from base 1. Sequences SGDLS (CDR1) and YYNGEE (CDR2) are obtained from the germline V gene. A distance of 10 bases separates the germline ends of V and J, which lose 7 bases and 5 bases respectively. The CDR3 regions of human TCRbeta chains were analyzed by immunosequencing. Regarding the original processing steps: TCRs in the repertoires were compared against a reference library of SARS-CoV-2-specific TCRs that had been generated with the MIRA antigen-specificity platform. Breadth meant the fraction of unique TCRs that were SARS-CoV-2-associated, whereas depth meant the fraction of total T cells that were SARS-CoV-2-associated. Using the MIRA data, each spike-specific TCR was mapped to the spike region that the TCR reacts to and placed in a CD4 or CD8 class. Log10-transformed breadth and depth values were compared by one-way ANOVA with Sidak's multiple comparisons tests. TCRdb obtained this table from immuneACCESS and retained in-frame rearrangements with V and J assigned. These tables miss some clones; where compared with another copy, unresolved V genes account for less than half of the shortfall, and the remainder is unexplained. That table gives V, J and clone size, and the DNA gave D and trimming. Present in this sample are about 260,000 clones, 85% to 95% of which were seen just once. Roughly 0.5% of the sample comes from the top ten.

The time point label, as the study defines it: baseline before first vaccination. The vaccinee samples were drawn from two UK trials, COV001 and COV002, one of which was a single-blind randomized controlled phase 2/3 trial testing AZD1222 (ChAdOx1 nCoV-19) in healthy adults. For TCRbeta chain sequencing, PBMC samples were collected from trial participants at day 0 and at day 28 after the second dose. As to this clone: It has no known antigen specificity. There are no base qualities to consult, and no much larger clone falls within one base.

The rearranged chain carries TRBV9 and TRBJ2-7, with an unclear D gene assignment. Specimen: peripheral blood, collected on day 0 of AZD1222 vaccination. The sequence was collected from an adult in good health. The DNA sequence reads TGTGCCAGCGGACCTGCACACGAGCAGTACTTC. Its translation reads: CASGPAHEQYF.